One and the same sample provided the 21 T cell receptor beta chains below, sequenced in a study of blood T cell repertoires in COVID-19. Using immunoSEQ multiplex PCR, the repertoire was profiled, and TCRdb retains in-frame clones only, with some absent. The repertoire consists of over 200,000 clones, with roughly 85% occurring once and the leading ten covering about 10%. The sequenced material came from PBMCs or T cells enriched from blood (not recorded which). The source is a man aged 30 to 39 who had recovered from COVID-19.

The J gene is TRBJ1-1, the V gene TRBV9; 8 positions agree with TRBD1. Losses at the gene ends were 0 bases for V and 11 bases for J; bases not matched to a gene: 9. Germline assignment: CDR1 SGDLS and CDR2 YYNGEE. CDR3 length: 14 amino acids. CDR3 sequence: CASSVGPGGKEAFF. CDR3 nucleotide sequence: TGTGCCAGCAGCGTAGGTCCAGGGGGCAAGGAGGCTTTCTTT.

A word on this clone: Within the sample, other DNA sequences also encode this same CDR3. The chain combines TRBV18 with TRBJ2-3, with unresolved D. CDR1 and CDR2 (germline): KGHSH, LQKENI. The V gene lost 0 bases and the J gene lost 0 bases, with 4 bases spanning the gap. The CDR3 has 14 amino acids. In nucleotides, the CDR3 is TGTGCCAGCTCACCACCCTCTAGCACAGATACGCAGTATTTT. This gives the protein CASSPPSSTDTQYF.

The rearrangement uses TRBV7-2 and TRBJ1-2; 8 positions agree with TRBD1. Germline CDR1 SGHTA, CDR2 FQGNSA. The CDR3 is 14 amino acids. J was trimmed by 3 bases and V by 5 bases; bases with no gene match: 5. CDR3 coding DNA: TGTGCCAGCAGCGCGGACAGGGACCACTATGGCTACACCTTC. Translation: CASSADRDHYGYTF. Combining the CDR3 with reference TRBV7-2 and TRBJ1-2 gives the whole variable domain GAGVSQSPSNKVTEKGKDVELRCDPISGHTALYWYRQSLGQGLEFLIYFQGNSAPDKSGLPSDRFSAERTGGSVSTLTIQRTQQEDSAVYLCASSADRDHYGYTFGSGTRLTVV.

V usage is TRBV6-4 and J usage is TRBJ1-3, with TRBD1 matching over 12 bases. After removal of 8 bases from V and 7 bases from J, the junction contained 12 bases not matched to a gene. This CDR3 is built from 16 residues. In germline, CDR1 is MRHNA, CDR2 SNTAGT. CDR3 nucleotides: TGTGCCAGCCCGGGACAGGGGGCTCTAGGGGGTAACACCATATATTTT. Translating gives CASPGQGALGGNTIYF.

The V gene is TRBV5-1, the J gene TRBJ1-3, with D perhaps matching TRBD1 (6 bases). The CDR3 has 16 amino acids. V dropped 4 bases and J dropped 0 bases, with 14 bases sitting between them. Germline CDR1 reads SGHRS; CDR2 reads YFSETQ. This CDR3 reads CASSLTGMISGNTIYF. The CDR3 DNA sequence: TGCGCCAGCAGCCTCACAGGGATGATCTCTGGAAACACCATATATTTT.

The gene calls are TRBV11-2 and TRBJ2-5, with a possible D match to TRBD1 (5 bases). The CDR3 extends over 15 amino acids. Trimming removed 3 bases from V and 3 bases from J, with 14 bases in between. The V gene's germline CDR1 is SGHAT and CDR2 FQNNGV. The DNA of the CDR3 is TGTGCCAGCAGCTTGCATGAGACAGCCAAAGAGACCCAGTACTTC. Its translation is CASSLHETAKETQYF.

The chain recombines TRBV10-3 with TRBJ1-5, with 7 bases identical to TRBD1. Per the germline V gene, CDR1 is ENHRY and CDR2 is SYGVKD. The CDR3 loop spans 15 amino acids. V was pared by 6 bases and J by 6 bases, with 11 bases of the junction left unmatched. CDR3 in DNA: TGTGCCATCAGCGTACAGGGGATTTCAGGTCAGCCCCAGCATTTT. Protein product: CAISVQGISGQPQHF.

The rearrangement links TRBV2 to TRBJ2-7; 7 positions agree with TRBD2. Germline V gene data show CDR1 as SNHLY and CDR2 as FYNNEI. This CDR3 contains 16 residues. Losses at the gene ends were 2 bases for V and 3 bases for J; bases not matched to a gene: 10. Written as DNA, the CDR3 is TGTGCCAGCAGTGAAAAGGTGGCGGGAGCGGGCTACGAGCAGTACTTC. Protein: CASSEKVAGAGYEQYF.

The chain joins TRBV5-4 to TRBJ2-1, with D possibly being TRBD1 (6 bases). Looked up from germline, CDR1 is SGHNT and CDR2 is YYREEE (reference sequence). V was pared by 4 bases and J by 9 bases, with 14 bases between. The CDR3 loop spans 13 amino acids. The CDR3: CASSRDMDGEQFF. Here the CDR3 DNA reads TGTGCCAGCAGCAGGGACATGGACGGTGAGCAGTTCTTC.

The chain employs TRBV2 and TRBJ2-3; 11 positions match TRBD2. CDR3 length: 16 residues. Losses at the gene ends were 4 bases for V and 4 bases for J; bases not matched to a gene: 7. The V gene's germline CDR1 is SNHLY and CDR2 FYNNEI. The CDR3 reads CASSVSGRASSDTQYF. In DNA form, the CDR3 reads TGTGCCAGCAGTGTTAGCGGGAGGGCCTCTTCAGATACGCAGTATTTT.

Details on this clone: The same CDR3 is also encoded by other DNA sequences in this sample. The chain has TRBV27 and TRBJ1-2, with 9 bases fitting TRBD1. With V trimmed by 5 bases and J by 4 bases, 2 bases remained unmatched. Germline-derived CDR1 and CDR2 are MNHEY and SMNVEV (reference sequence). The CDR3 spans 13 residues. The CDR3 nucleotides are TGTGCCAGCAGTCTGACAGGGGGCTATGGCTACACCTTC. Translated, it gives CASSLTGGYGYTF.

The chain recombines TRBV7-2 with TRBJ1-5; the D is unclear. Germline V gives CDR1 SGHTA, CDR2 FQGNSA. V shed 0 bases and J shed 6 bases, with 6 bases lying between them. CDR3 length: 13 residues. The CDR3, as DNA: TGTGCCAGCAGCTTAGCAGCGACTCAGCCCCAGCATTTT. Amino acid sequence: CASSLAATQPQHF.

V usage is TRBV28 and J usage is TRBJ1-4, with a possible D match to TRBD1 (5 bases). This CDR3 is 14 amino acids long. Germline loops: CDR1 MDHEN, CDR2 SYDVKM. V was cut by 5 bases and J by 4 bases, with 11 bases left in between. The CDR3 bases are TGTGCCAGCAGTAGGGGTAGTATTAATGAAAAACTGTTTTTT. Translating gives CASSRGSINEKLFF.

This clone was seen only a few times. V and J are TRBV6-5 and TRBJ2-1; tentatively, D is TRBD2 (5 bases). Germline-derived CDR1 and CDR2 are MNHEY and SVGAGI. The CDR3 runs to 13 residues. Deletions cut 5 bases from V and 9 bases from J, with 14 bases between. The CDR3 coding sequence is TGTGCCAGCAGTACCCCCCCAACTAGTGAGCAGTTCTTC. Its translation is CASSTPPTSEQFF.

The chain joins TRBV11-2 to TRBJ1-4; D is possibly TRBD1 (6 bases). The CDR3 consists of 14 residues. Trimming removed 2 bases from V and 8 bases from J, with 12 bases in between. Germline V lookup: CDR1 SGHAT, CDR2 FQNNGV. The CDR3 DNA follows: TGTGCCAGCAGCTTATACCCAGGGGACGAAAAACTGTTTTTT. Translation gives CASSLYPGDEKLFF.

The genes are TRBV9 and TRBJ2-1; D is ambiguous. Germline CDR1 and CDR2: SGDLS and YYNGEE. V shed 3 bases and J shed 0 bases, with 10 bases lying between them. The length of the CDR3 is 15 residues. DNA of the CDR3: TGTGCCAGCAGCGAGAGACTGAGCTCCTACAATGAGCAGTTCTTC. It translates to CASSERLSSYNEQFF.

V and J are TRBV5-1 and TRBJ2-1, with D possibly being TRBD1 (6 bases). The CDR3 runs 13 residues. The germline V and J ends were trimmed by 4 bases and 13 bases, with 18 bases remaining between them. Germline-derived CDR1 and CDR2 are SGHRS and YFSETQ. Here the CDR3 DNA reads TGCGCCAGCAGCCCGACGGACAGAGGGGGACAGTTCTTC. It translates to CASSPTDRGGQFF.

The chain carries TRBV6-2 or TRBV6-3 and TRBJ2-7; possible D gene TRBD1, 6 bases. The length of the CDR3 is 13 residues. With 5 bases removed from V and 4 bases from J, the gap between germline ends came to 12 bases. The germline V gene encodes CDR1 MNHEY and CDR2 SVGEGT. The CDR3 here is CASSQQGFYEQYF. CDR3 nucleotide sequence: TGTGCCAGCAGTCAACAGGGTTTTTACGAGCAGTACTTC.

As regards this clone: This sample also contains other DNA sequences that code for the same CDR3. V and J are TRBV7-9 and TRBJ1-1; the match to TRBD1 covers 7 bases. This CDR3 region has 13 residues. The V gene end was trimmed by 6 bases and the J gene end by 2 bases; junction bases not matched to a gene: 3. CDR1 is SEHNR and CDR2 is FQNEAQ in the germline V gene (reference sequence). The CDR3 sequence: CASSRQGNTEAFF. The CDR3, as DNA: TGTGCCAGCAGTCGACAGGGAAACACTGAAGCTTTCTTT.

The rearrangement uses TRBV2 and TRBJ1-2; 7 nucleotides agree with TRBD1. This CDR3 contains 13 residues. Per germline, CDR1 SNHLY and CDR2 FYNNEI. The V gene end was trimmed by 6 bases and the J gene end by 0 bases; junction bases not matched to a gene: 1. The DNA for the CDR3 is TGTGCCAGCAGCGGGACAGCTAACTATGGCTACACCTTC. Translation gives CASSGTANYGYTF.

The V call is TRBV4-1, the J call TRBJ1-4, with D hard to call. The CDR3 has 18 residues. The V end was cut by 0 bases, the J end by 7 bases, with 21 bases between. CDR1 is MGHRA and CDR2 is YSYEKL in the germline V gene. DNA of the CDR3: TGCGCCAGCAGCCAAGATCTCCTAACAACCGCTAGGCGTGAAAAACTGTTTTTT. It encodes CASSQDLLTTARREKLFF.